By share of the sample, the clone carrying this TCR beta chain is medium-sized. Its antigen is not identified. BIOMED2 TRB-A/B primer pools were used in multiplex TRB PCR. One entry per CDR3 protein, called by TCRdb with MiXCR from the multiplex PCR reads. The profile shows some 8,400 distinct CDR3 sequences, about a quarter of them singletons. TRB was amplified from roughly 250-500 ng of blood genomic DNA. This sample is drawn from a study of T and B cells in COVID-19 patients. Overall study: Peripheral blood came from COVID-19 patients with active infection or after recovery. The recovered patients had mostly mild to moderate COVID-19 with outpatient management.

Regarding the study as a whole: At recovery TRB diversity and richness exceeded healthy donors, after highly clonal active COVID-19 repertoires.

Sample: blood. This TCR was recovered from a human donor who had recovered from COVID-19.

CDR3 DNA: TGTGCCAGTAGCCCAGGGGTGATCTATGGCTACACCTTC. Its protein product is CASSPGVIYGYTF. The J gene is TRBJ1-2, the V gene TRBV19; D is possibly TRBD1 (6 bases). V lost 6 bases, J lost 4 bases, and 12 bases lay in between. The CDR3 length is 13 residues. Per the germline V gene, CDR1 is LNHDA and CDR2 is SQIVND (reference sequence).